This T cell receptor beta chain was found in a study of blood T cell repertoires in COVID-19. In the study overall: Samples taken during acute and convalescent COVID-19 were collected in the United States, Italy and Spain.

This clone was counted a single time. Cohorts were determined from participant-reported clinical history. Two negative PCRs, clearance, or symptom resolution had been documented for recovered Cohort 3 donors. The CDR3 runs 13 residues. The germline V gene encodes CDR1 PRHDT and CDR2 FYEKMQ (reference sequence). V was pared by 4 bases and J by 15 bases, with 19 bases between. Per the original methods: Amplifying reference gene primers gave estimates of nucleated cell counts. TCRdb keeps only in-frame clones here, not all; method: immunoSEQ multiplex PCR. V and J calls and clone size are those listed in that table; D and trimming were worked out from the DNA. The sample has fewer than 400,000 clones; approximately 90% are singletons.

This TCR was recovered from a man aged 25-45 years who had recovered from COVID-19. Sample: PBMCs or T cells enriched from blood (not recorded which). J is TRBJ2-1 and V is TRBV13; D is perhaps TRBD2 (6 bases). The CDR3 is CASSSRRDSTGFF. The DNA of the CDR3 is TGTGCCAGCAGCTCACGCCGGGACTCCACGGGGTTCTTC. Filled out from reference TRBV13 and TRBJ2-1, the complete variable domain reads AAGVIQSPRHLIKEKRETATLKCYPIPRHDTVYWYQQGPGQDPQFLISFYEKMQSDKGSIPDRFSAQQFSDYHSELNMSSLELGDSALYFCASSSRRDSTGFFGPGTRLTVL.